The T cell receptor beta chain described here comes from a study of cytomegalovirus exposure and HLA in healthy donors. The PCR made use of 60 Vbeta and 13 Jbeta primers. Profiled with immunoSEQ multiplex PCR; TCRdb holds only in-frame clones, not every one. Counted here are under 200,000 clones, about 85% occurring once; the ten biggest clones make up 3% to 4%. Concerning this clone: The antigen is not known.

General observations from the study: Investigators reported more than 150 TCR beta chains as tied to cytomegalovirus.

CDR1 and CDR2 (germline): DFQATT, SNEGSKA (reference sequence). The CDR3 is 11 residues long. Deletions cut 3 bases from V and 4 bases from J, with 6 bases between. The gene calls are TRBV20-1 and TRBJ1-2; no clear D. The source is a man in his fifties in good health and CMV-seronegative. The material sequenced was PBMCs. CDR3 residues: CSARLGYGYTF. CDR3 bases: TGCAGTGCTAGGCTCGGCTATGGCTACACCTTC.